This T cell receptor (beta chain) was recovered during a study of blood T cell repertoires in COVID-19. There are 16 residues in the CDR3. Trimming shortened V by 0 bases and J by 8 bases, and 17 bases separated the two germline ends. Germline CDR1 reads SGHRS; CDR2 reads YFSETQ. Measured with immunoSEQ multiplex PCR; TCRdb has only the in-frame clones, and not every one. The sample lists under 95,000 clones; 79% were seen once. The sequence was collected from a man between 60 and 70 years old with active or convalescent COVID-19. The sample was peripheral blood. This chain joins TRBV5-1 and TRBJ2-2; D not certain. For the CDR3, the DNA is TGCGCCAGCAGCTTGGAAAGGTCGGAGTTGTCAGGGGAGCTGTTTTTT. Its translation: CASSLERSELSGELFF.